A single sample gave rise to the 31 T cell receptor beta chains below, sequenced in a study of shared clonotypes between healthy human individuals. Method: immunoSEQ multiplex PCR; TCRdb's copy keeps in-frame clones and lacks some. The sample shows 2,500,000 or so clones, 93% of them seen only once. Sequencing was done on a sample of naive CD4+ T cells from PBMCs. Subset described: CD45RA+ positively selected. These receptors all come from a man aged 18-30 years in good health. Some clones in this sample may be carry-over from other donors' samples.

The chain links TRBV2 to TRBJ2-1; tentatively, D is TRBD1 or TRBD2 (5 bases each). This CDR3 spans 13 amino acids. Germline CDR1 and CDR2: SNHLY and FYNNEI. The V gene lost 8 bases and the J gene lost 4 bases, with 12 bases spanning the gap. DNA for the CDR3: TGTGCCAGCGGCCTGGGACGGTACAATGAGCAGTTCTTC. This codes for CASGLGRYNEQFF. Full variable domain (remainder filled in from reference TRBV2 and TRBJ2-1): EPEVTQTPSHQVTQMGQEVILRCVPISNHLYFYWYRQILGQKVEFLVSFYNNEISEKSEIFDDQFSVERPDGSNFTLKIRSTKLEDSAMYFCASGLGRYNEQFFGPGTRLTVL.

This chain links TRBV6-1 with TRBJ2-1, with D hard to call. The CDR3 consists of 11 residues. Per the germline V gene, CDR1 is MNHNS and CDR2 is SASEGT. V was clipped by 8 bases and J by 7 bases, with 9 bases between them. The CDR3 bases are TGTGCCAGCGGAATGAGGAATGAGCAGTTCTTC. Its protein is CASGMRNEQFF.

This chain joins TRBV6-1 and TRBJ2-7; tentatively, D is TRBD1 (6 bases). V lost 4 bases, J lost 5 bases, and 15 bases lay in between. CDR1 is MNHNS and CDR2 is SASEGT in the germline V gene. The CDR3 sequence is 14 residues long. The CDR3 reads CASSGGTTNNEQYF. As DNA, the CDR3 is TGTGCCAGCAGTGGTGGGACAACTAACAACGAGCAGTACTTC.

The CDR3 loop reads CASSVQGGGYGYTF. The CDR3 DNA reads as TGTGCCAGCAGTGTACAGGGAGGGGGCTATGGCTACACCTTC. The chain carries TRBV6-1 and TRBJ1-2; D is possibly TRBD1 (6 bases). The CDR3 totals 14 residues. V was clipped by 4 bases and J by 4 bases, with 13 bases between them. CDR1 and CDR2 (germline): MNHNS, SASEGT.

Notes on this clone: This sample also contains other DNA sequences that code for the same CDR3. CDR3 sequence (DNA): TGTGCCAGCAGCGTAGGGGAGGGGCAAGAGACCCAGTACTTC. It yields the protein CASSVGEGQETQYF. V is TRBV9 and J is TRBJ2-5; 7 bases are a match to TRBD2. CDR3 size: 14 residues. Germline V gene lookup returns CDR1 SGDLS and CDR2 YYNGEE. Germline trimming cut 0 bases from V and 2 bases from J; bases unmatched to any gene: 1.

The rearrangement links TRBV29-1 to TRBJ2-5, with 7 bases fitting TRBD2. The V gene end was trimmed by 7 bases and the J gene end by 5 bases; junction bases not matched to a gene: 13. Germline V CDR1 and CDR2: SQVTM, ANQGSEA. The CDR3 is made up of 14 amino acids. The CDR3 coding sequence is TGCAGCGCGTCCGGGACTACCATCCGGGAGACCCAGTACTTC. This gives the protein CSASGTTIRETQYF.

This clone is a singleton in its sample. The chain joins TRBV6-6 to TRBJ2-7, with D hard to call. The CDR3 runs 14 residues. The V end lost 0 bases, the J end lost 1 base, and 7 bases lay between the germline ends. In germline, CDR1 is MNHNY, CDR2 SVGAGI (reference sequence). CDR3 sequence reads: CASSYSSSSYEQYF. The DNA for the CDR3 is TGTGCCAGCAGTTACTCGAGTTCATCCTACGAGCAGTACTTC.

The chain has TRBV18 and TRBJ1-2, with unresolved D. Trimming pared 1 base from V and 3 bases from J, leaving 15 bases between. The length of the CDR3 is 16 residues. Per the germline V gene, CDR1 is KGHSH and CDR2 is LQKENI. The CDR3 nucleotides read TGTGCCAGCTCACCACGGAAACGGGAGCAAGACTATGGCTACACCTTC. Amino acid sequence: CASSPRKREQDYGYTF.

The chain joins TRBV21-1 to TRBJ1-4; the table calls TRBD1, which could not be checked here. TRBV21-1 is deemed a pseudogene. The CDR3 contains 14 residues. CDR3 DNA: TGTGCCAGCAGCAAAGCAGGGGTGGGGGAAAAACTGTTTTTT. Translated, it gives CASSKAGVGEKLFF.

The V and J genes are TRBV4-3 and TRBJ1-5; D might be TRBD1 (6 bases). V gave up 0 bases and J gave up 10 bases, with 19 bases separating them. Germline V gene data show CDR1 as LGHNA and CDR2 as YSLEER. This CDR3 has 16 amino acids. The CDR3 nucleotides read TGCGCCAGCAGCCAAGAGGGGGGCCCCACCGGAGGACCCCAGCATTTT. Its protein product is CASSQEGGPTGGPQHF.

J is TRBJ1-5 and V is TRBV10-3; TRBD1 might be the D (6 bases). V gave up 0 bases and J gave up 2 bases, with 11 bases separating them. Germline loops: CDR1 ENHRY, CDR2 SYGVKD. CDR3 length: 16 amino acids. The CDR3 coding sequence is TGTGCCATCAGTGAGTCGAACAGGGTTGGCAATCAGCCCCAGCATTTT. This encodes CAISESNRVGNQPQHF.

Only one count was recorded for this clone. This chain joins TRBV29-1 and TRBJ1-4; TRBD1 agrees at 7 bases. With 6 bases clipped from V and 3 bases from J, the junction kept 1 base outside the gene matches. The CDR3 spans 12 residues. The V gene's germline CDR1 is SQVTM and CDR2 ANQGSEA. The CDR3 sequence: CSVQGANEKLFF. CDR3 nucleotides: TGCAGCGTCCAGGGGGCTAATGAAAAACTGTTTTTT.

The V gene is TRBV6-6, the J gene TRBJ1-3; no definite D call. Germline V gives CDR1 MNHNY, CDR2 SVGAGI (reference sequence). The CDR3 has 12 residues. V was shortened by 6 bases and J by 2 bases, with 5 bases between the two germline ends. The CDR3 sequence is CASSSTGNTIYF. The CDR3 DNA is TGTGCCAGCAGCTCTACTGGAAACACCATATATTTT.

The CDR3 region has the DNA TGTGCCAGCAGCCAAGATCGAGGAACAGGGAACTATGGCTACACCTTC. As protein: CASSQDRGTGNYGYTF. This chain connects TRBV14 to TRBJ1-2; TRBD1 is a possible D gene (6 bases). This CDR3 is built from 16 residues. The V gene's germline CDR1 is SGHDN and CDR2 FVKESK. The V and J ends lost 0 bases and 2 bases respectively, with 13 bases between them.

This chain's CDR3 is CASSFPGDYPQTQYF. CDR3 DNA sequence: TGTGCCAGCAGCTTCCCGGGGGACTACCCACAGACCCAGTACTTC. V and J are TRBV7-9 and TRBJ2-5; 7 bases are a match to TRBD2. V shed 3 bases, J shed 6 bases, and the junction held 10 bases outside the gene matches. Germline CDR1 and CDR2: SEHNR and FQNEAQ (reference sequence). The CDR3 is made up of 15 amino acids.

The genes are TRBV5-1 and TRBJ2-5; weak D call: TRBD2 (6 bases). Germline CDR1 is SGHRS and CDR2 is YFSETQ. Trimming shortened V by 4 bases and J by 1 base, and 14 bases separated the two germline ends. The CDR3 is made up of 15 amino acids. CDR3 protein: CASSPVGTGQETQYF. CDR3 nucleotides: TGCGCCAGCAGCCCGGTGGGGACTGGCCAAGAGACCCAGTACTTC.

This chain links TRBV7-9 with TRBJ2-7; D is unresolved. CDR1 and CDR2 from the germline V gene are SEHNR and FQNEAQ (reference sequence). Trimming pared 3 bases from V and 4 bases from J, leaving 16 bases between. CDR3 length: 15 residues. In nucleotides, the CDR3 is TGTGCCAGCAGCTTGTTTGGGAAGACCGATTACGAGCAGTACTTC. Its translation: CASSLFGKTDYEQYF. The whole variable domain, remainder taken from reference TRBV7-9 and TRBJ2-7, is DTGVSQNPRHKITKRGQNVTFRCDPISEHNRLYWYRQTLGQGPEFLTYFQNEAQLEKSRLLSDRFSAERPKGSFSTLEIQRTEQGDSAMYLCASSLFGKTDYEQYFGPGTRLTVT.

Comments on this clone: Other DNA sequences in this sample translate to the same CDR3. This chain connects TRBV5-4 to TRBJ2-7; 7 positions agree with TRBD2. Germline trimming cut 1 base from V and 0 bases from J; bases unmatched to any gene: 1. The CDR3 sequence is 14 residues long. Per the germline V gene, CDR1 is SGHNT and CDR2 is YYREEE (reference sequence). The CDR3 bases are TGTGCCAGCAGCTTGCGCGGGGGCTCCTACGAGCAGTACTTC. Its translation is CASSLRGGSYEQYF.

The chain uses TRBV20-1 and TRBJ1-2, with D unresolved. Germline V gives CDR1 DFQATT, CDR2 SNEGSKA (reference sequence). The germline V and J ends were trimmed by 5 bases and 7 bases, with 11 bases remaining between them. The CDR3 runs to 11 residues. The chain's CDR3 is CSAYSLAGYTF. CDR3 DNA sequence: TGCAGTGCTTATAGTCTAGCTGGCTACACCTTC.

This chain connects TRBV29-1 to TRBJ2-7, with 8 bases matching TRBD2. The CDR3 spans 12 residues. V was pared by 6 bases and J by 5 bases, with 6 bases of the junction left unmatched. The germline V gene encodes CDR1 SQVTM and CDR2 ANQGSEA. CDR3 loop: CSVAPGGNEQYF. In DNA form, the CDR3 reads TGCAGCGTGGCCCCGGGGGGGAACGAGCAGTACTTC.

The CDR3 sequence is CASSLVGLAINEQFF. CDR3 in DNA: TGTGCCAGCAGCTTAGTGGGACTAGCGATCAATGAGCAGTTCTTC. The chain recombines TRBV7-2 with TRBJ2-1, with TRBD2 identical over 10 bases. The CDR3 length is 15 residues. The germline CDR1 and CDR2 sequences are SGHTA and FQGNSA. V was pared by 1 base and J by 6 bases, with 3 bases of the junction left unmatched.

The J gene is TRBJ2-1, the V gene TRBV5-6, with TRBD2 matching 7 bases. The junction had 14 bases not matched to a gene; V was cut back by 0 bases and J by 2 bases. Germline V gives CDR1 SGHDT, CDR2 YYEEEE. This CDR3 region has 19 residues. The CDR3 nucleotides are TGTGCCAGCAGCTTGGTTGGGGGAGGGCCAAATTCCCCCTACAATGAGCAGTTCTTC. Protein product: CASSLVGGGPNSPYNEQFF.

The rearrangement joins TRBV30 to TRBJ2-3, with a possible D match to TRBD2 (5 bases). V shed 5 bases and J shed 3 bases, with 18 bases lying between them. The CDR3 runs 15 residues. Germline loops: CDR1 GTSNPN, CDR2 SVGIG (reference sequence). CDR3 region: CAWQTRARPTDTQYF. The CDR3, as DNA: TGTGCCTGGCAGACGCGGGCCCGCCCGACAGATACGCAGTATTTT. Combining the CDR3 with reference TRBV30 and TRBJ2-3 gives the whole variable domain SQTIHQWPATLVQPVGSPLSLECTVEGTSNPNLYWYRQAAGRGLQLLFYSVGIGQISSEVPQNLSASRPQDRQFILSSKKLLLSDSGFYLCAWQTRARPTDTQYFGPGTRLTVL.

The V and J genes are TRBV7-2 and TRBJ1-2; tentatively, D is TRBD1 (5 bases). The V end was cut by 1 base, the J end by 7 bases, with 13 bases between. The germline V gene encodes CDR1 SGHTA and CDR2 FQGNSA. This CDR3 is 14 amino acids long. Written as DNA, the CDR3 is TGTGCCAGCAGCTTAGTGGGCAGGGATCTTGGCTACACCTTC. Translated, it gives CASSLVGRDLGYTF.

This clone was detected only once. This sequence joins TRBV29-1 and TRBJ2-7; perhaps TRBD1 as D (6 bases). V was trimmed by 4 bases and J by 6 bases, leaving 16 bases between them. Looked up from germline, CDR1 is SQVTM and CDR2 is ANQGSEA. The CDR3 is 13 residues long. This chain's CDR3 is CSVAVGAGSEQYF. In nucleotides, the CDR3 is TGCAGCGTTGCAGTGGGGGCTGGGAGCGAGCAGTACTTC.

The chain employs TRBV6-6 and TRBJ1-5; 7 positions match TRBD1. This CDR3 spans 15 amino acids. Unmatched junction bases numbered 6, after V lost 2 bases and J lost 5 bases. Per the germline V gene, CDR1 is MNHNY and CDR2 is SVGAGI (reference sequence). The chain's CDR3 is CASSYPPGQYQPQHF. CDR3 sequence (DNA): TGTGCCAGCAGTTACCCACCGGGACAGTATCAGCCCCAGCATTTT.

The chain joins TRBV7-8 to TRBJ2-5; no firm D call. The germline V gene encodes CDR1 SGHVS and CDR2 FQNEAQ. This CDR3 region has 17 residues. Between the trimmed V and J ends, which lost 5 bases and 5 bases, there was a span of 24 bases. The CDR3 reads CASSNQALDFAAETQYF. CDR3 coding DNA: TGTGCCAGCAGCAACCAAGCCCTAGATTTTGCAGCGGAGACCCAGTACTTC.

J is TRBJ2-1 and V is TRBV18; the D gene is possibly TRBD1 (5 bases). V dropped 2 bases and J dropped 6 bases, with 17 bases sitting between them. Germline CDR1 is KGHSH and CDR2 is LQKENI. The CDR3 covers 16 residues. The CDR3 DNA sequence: TGTGCCAGCTCACCAATAGAAGGGGTCGGATCCAATGAGCAGTTCTTC. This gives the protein CASSPIEGVGSNEQFF.

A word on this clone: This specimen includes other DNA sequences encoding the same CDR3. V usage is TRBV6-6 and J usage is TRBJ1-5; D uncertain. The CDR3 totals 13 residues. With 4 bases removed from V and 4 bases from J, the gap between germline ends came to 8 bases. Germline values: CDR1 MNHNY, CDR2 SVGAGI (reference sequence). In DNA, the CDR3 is TGTGCCAGCAGTTTAGACGGGAATCAGCCCCAGCATTTT. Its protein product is CASSLDGNQPQHF.

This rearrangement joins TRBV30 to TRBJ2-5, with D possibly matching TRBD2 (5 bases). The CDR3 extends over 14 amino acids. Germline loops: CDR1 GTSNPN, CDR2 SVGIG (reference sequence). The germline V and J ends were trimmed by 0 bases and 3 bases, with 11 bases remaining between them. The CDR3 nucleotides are TGTGCCTGGAGTGTAGGTGGGAGCAAAGAGACCCAGTACTTC. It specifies CAWSVGGSKETQYF. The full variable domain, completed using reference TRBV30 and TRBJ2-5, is SQTIHQWPATLVQPVGSPLSLECTVEGTSNPNLYWYRQAAGRGLQLLFYSVGIGQISSEVPQNLSASRPQDRQFILSSKKLLLSDSGFYLCAWSVGGSKETQYFGPGTRLLVL.

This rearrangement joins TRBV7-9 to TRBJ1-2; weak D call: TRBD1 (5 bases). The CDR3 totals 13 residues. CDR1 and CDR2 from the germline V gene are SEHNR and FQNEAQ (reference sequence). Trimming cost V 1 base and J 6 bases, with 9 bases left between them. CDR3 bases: TGTGCCAGCAGCTTAGAAAAGGGGAATGGCTACACCTTC. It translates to CASSLEKGNGYTF.